This T cell receptor beta chain was obtained from a study of post-analysis software for immune sequencing data (dated by TCRdb to between 2014 and 2017). As for the study more broadly: Relapsing-remitting, secondary progressive and progressive-relapsing multiple sclerosis were recorded as disease courses, and subtype annotation was lacking for some patients. The patient repertoires were set against about 12 previously published healthy control repertoires from donors whose ages ranged from roughly 6 to 26 years. A subset of samples was prepared in parallel using single-end sample barcoding, then pooled and co-amplified after Illumina adapter ligation. Overall study outcomes, separate from this receptor: Direct clustering with F measure revealed strong co-clustering of samples prepared in the same batch, which led to a batch-effect correction. The multiple sclerosis patient group was slightly younger than the control group. Patients showed significantly higher frequencies than controls for roughly five TRBV segments, among them TRBV5-6, TRBV5-1 and TRBV20-1. Compared with controls, multiple sclerosis patients had significantly lower normalized Chao1 diversity, a finding suggesting substantial peripheral T-cell clonal expansion.

Library preparation used PCR. Sequenced using an Illumina HiSeq 2500. To reduce PCR and sequencing biases, unique molecular identifiers were built into the TCR beta cDNA libraries. Every 1 to 10 million input T cells yielded some 500,000 cDNA molecules, meaning each molecule approximated one T cell. The patient libraries were prepared and sequenced using the same protocol as the earlier healthy control dataset. Samples belonging to the same batch were prepared together, multiplexed and sequenced on a shared HiSeq lane. From the authors' description of their analysis: MIGEC was used to process the raw barcoded reads, and molecular identifier groups with only a single read were discarded before consensus assembly and CDR3 extraction. VDJtools was used for post-analysis of the clonotype tables, with diversity normalized by down-sampling every dataset to the smallest sample size. To correct batch-related cross-sample contamination, repertoire overlap clustering matched CDR3 amino acid sequences but not nucleotide sequences. TCRdb's own reprocessing of the public reads used fastp at Q25 and MiXCR and kept productive beta chains. Identical CDR3 protein sequences are pooled into one entry, listed with their most common genes and DNA. These V and J calls originate from TCRdb's pipeline instead of the authors' own analysis. A total of around 440,000 distinct CDR3 sequences appear in this sample, 40% to 55% of them only once. Of the sample, around 10% is held by the ten largest clones.

The CDR3 runs 14 amino acids, cysteine and phenylalanine included. The DNA shown is the 42-base CDR3, in frame from base 1. The germline V gene supplies CDR1 SGHNT and CDR2 YENEEA. To demonstrate the VDJtools post-analysis software, TCR beta repertoires were profiled from the peripheral blood of 10 to 15 young patients with multiple sclerosis. The multiple sclerosis patients were children and adolescents between roughly 6 and 16 years of age. This clonotype appeared once. The antigen it recognizes is unknown. One base away there is no much larger clone; base qualities are not given. The sequencing sample was made of blood. Here the chain combines TRBV11-3 and TRBJ2-5; the D gene is perhaps TRBD1 or TRBD2, each of them matching over 5 bases. The J call is in doubt because the DNA end fits TRBJ2-7 better. This TCR came from a girl aged 10-17 years with multiple sclerosis. The DNA reads TGTGCCAGCAGCTGGGGCCAAGCTAGCCACGAGCAGTACTTC. This is translated as CASSWGQASHEQYF.